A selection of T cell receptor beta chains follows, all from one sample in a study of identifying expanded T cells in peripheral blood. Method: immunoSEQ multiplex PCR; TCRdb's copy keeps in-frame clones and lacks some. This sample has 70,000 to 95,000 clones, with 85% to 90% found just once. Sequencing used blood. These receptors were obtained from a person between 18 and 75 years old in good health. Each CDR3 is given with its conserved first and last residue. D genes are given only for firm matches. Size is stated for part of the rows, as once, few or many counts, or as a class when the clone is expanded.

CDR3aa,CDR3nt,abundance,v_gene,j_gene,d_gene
CASRLTGQGAGSQAFF,TGTGCCAGCAGGCTTACGGGACAGGGGGCGGGATCCCAAGCTTTCTTT,once,TRBV5-6,TRBJ1-1,TRBD1
CASSESRLGGNTEAFF,TGTGCCAGCAGTGAATCTCGGTTAGGGGGGAACACTGAAGCTTTCTTT,NA,TRBV25-1,TRBJ1-1,NA
CSVAGTGVYEQYF,TGCAGCGTCGCCGGGACAGGGGTCTACGAGCAGTACTTC,NA,TRBV29-1,TRBJ2-7,TRBD1
CSVGGSSGRTDTQYF,TGCAGCGTTGGTGGGTCTAGCGGGAGGACAGATACGCAGTATTTT,NA,TRBV29-1,TRBJ2-3,TRBD2
CAWSVPGALQETQYF,TGTGCCTGGAGTGTCCCAGGGGCTCTCCAAGAGACCCAGTACTTC,NA,TRBV30,TRBJ2-5,NA
CASSKIGGAPYNEQFF,TGTGCCAGCAGTAAAATCGGGGGGGCCCCCTACAATGAGCAGTTCTTC,NA,TRBV6-6,TRBJ2-1,TRBD2
CASLGTEAFF,TGTGCCAGTCTAGGGACTGAAGCTTTCTTT,once,TRBV19,TRBJ1-1,NA
CASRLFMNTEAFF,TGTGCCAGCCGGCTTTTTATGAACACTGAAGCTTTCTTT,NA,TRBV7-8,TRBJ1-1,NA
CASSIPPGELFF,TGTGCCAGCAGCATACCCCCCGGGGAGCTGTTTTTT,NA,TRBV2,TRBJ2-2,NA
CASIGLAGVDNEQFF,TGTGCCAGCATCGGACTAGCGGGGGTAGACAATGAGCAGTTCTTC,NA,TRBV7-2,TRBJ2-1,TRBD2
CASSPGLSTDTQYF,TGTGCCAGCAGCCCGGGACTCAGCACAGATACGCAGTATTTT,once,TRBV7-3,TRBJ2-3,NA
CASSQGVGGLSQPQHF,TGCGCCAGCAGCCAAGGGGTAGGAGGGCTTAGTCAGCCCCAGCATTTT,NA,TRBV4-1,TRBJ1-5,NA
CASSQDSFGPSSYNEQFF,TGTGCCAGCAGCCAAGATTCATTCGGGCCGAGCTCCTACAATGAGCAGTTCTTC,NA,TRBV4-2,TRBJ2-1,NA
CASSVNPGQAGEKLFF,TGCGCCAGCAGCGTAAACCCGGGACAGGCCGGTGAAAAACTGTTTTTT,once,TRBV5-1,TRBJ1-4,TRBD1
CATGDTGGRGTQYF,TGTGCCACCGGAGATACAGGGGGCCGGGGGACCCAGTACTTC,NA,TRBV19,TRBJ2-5,TRBD1
CASSFGSGGAVDTQYF,TGCGCCAGCAGCTTTGGTAGCGGGGGGGCCGTGGATACGCAGTATTTT,NA,TRBV5-1,TRBJ2-3,TRBD2
CASSYGTVGITEAFF,TGTGCCAGCAGCTACGGGACAGTTGGGATCACTGAAGCTTTCTTT,NA,TRBV21-1,TRBJ1-1,NA
CASSPRQGLNTEAFF,TGCGCCAGCAGCCCTCGACAGGGGTTGAACACTGAAGCTTTCTTT,NA,TRBV4-1,TRBJ1-1,TRBD1
CASSYSSGDNSPLHF,TGTGCCAGCAGTTACTCATCAGGGGACAATTCACCCCTCCACTTT,NA,TRBV6-5,TRBJ1-6,NA
CASSFSAGGLGNQPQHF,TGTGCCAGCAGCTTCTCAGCAGGGGGACTAGGCAATCAGCCCCAGCATTTT,NA,TRBV7-9,TRBJ1-5,TRBD1
CASSLLGQPQHF,TGTGCCAGCAGCTTATTAGGTCAGCCCCAGCATTTT,NA,TRBV11-2,TRBJ1-5,NA
CASSPRPGTGDSPLHF,TGCGCCAGCAGCCCAAGGCCGGGGACAGGAGATTCACCCCTCCACTTT,NA,TRBV5-1,TRBJ1-6,TRBD1